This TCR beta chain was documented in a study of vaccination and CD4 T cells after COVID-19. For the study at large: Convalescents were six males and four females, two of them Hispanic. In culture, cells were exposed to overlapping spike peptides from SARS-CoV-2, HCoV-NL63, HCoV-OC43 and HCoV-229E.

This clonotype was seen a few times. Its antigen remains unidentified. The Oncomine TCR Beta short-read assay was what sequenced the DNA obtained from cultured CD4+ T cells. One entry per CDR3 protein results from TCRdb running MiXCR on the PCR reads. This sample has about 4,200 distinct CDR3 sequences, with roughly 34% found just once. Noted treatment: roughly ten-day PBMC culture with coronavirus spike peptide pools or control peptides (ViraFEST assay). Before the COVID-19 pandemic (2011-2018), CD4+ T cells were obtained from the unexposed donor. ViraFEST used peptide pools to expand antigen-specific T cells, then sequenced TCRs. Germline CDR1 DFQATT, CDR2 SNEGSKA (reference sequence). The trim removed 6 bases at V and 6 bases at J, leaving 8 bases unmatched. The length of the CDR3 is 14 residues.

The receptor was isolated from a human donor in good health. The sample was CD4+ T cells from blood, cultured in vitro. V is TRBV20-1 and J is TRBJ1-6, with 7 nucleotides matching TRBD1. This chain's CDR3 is CSAGRDSSNSPLHF. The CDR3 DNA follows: TGCAGTGCGGGCCGGGACAGTAGTAATTCACCCCTCCACTTT.